These T cell receptor beta chains were read from a single sample in a study of blood T cell repertoires in COVID-19. Some clones are missing from TCRdb's copy, which holds only in-frame ones; the method was immunoSEQ multiplex PCR. The sample lists 130,000 or so clones, less than 85% occurring once. The sequencing sample was made of peripheral blood. These receptors originate from an older woman with acute or convalescent COVID-19. Each CDR3 is given with its conserved first and last residue. A D gene is named only where the DNA matches it firmly. For some rows the clone size is stated as once, few or many, or as a class when expanded; others skip it.

>-|TRBV7-3|TRBJ1-2|TRBD1
TGTGCCAGCAGCTTAAGGGCCCCGGGACAGGGAGGACATGGCTACACCTTC
CASSLRAPGQGGHGYTF
>-|TRBV18|TRBJ2-7|TRBD2
TGTGCCAGCTCACGGGGAGGGGAGCAGTACTTC
CASSRGGEQYF
>-|TRBV3-1/TRBV3-2|TRBJ1-2|-
TGTGCCAGCAGCTCCTGGAGGGGCGCGGGGATGCTTAATCCGAATGGCTACACCTTC
CASSSWRGAGMLNPNGYTF
>-|TRBV5-6|TRBJ2-2|TRBD2
TGTGCCAGCAGCTATCCGGGGGGTACCGGGGAGCTGTTTTTT
CASSYPGGTGELFF
>-|TRBV27|TRBJ2-6|-
TGTGCCAGCAGTTCGGCACTACCGAAACCTGGGGCCAACGTCCTGACTTTC
CASSSALPKPGANVLTF
>-|TRBV5-4|TRBJ2-7|-
TGTGCCAGCAGCTTGTTCCCAGGGACCTACGAGCAGTACTTC
CASSLFPGTYEQYF
>-|TRBV5-5|TRBJ2-5|-
TGTGCCAGCAGCTCGGACACCCACCAAGAGACCCAGTACTTC
CASSSDTHQETQYF
>once|TRBV7-9|TRBJ2-2|TRBD1
TGTGCCAGCGGGAACTCAGGGGGGAACACCGGGGAGCTGTTTTTT
CASGNSGGNTGELFF
>-|TRBV5-1|TRBJ1-3|-
TGCGCCAGCAGCTTATCCCGGGACACAGACTCTGGAAACACCATATATTTT
CASSLSRDTDSGNTIYF
>once|TRBV2|TRBJ2-4|-
TGTGCCAGCAACACAGGGGGGGGAAACATTCAGTACTTC
CASNTGGGNIQYF
>-|TRBV3-1/TRBV3-2|TRBJ1-6|TRBD1
TGTGCCAGCAGCCAATTCCGGGACAGACACAATTCACCCCTCCACTTT
CASSQFRDRHNSPLHF
>-|TRBV5-6|TRBJ1-3|-
TGTGCCAGCAGCTTGGTGCCTGCTTATATTGCGGACACCATATATTTT
CASSLVPAYIADTIYF
>-|TRBV9|TRBJ1-1|TRBD1
TGTGCCAGCAGCCGCGTCACAGGGGGCACTGAAGCTTTCTTT
CASSRVTGGTEAFF
>-|TRBV30|TRBJ2-7|TRBD1
TGTGCCTGGAGGAAATATGCCGGGACAGGGGGCGAGCAGTACTTC
CAWRKYAGTGGEQYF
>-|TRBV30|TRBJ2-7|-
TGTGCCTGGAGGGGGACTGAGGGGGCCCCCTACGAGCAGTACTTC
CAWRGTEGAPYEQYF
>-|TRBV18|TRBJ2-7|TRBD1
TGTGCCAGCTCACCAAGTCCAGGGGGCCACTACGAGCAGTACTTC
CASSPSPGGHYEQYF
>-|TRBV1|TRBJ2-5|-
TGCACCAGCAGCCAGAGGGACAGGGTGCCAATAGAGACCCAGTACTTC
CTSSQRDRVPIETQYF
>-|TRBV6-5|TRBJ1-2|-
TGTGCCGCCGGCGAGGCTAACTATGGCTACACCTTC
CAAGEANYGYTF
>once|TRBV5-6|TRBJ1-1|-
TGTGCCAGCAGCTTGAAGCGGGACATCACTTTCTTT
CASSLKRDITFF
>few|TRBV19|TRBJ1-5|-
TGTGCCAGTAGTATATCTGGGGGGGTCGGACAGCCCCAGCATTTT
CASSISGGVGQPQHF
>-|TRBV30|TRBJ1-5|-
TGTGCCTGGAGAGATCCAGGGCCTCTTAATCAGCCCCAGCATTTT
CAWRDPGPLNQPQHF